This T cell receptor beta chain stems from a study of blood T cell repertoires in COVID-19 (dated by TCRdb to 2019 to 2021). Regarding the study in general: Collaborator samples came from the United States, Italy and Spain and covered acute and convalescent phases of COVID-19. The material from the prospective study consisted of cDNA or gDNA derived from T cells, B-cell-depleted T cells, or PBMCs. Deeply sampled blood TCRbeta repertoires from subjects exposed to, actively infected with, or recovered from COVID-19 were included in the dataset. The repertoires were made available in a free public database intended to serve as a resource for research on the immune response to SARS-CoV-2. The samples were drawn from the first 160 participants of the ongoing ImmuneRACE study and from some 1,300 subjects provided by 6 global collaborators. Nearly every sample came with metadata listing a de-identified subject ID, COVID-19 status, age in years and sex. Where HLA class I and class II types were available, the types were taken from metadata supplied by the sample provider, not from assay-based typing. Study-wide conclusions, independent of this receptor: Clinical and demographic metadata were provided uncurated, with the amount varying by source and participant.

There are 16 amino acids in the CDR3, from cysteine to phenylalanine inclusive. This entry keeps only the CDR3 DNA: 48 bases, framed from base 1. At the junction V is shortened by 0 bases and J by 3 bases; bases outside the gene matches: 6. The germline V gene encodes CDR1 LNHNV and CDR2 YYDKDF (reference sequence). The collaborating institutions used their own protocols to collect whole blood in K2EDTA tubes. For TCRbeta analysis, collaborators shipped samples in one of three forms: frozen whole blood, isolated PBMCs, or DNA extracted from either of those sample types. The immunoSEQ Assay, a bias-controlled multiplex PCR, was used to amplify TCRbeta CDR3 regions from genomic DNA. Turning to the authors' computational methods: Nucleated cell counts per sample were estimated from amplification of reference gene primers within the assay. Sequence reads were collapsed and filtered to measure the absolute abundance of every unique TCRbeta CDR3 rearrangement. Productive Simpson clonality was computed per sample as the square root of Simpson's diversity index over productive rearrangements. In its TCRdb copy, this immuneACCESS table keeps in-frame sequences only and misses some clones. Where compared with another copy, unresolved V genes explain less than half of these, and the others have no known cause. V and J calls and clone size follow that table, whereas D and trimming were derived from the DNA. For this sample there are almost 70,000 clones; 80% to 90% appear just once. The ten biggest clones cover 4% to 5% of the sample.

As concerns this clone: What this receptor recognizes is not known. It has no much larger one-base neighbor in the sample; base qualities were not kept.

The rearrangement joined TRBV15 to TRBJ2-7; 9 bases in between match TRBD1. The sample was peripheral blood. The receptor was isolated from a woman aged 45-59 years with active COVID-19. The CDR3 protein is CATSRDSGTGFYEQYF. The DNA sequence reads TGTGCCACCAGCAGAGATTCGGGGACAGGGTTCTACGAGCAGTACTTC.